This T cell receptor beta chain is from a study of a mutant IDH1 vaccine in newly diagnosed glioma. Sequencing was performed with immunoSEQ multiplex PCR; in TCRdb, only in-frame clones are kept and a portion is missing. The repertoire holds tens of thousands of clones, with 80% to 90% as singletons. Time point of the sample: baseline, week 1 (first vaccination visit). Treatment here: pre-vaccination baseline after standard-of-care therapy. Germline V gene lookup returns CDR1 LGHNA and CDR2 YSLEER. The CDR3 sequence is 17 residues long. V was clipped by 0 bases and J by 5 bases; unmatched bases: 10. The TCR originated in a man aged 18 to 35 with glioma. The sequenced sample was PBMCs, obtained from a glioma patient treated with radiotherapy, temozolomide or both. This chain connects TRBV4-3 to TRBJ2-7; 10 bases fit TRBD1. The CDR3 region has the DNA TGCGCCAGCAGCCAAGAGGTTGGGGGGGACAGGGGACACGAGCAGTACTTC. Translation gives CASSQEVGGDRGHEQYF.